This T cell receptor (beta chain) was recovered during a study of T-cell memory formation after mild COVID-19. As for the study in general: Across donors, TCR clusters were largely donor specific. Findings and caveats of the study: Contracting clones from day 15 to 85 showed balanced CD4/CD8; later expanders favored CD4+. Pre-infection memory showed some responding clones, and this suggested that cross-reactive memory joined.

Germline-derived CDR1 and CDR2 are SGHTS and YDEGEE. V lost 3 bases and J 13 bases, leaving 23 bases between the germline ends. CDR3 length: 14 residues. TCRdb reprocessed the 5' RACE reads via MiXCR and lists one record per CDR3 protein. The sample holds 400,000 or so distinct CDR3 sequences; around 20% are singletons and the top ten take roughly 8.4%. In this sample, this clonotype turned up a few times. Its specificity is not known. The V and J genes are TRBV5-8 and TRBJ2-7, with D tentatively TRBD2 (6 bases). The sequenced sample consisted of PBMCs or a T cell subset sorted from them (not recorded which). The receptor was derived from an adult woman who had mild COVID-19 (a few samples of this study predate the infection). Cell type and time point are not known. The CDR3 nucleotides are TGTGCCAGCAGCTCTTCTCGGGCTCGGGGGACGGAATACTTC. This translates into CASSSSRARGTEYF.